The TCR beta chain described here comes from a study of T cell clonotyping in hematopoietic cell transplantation. For the study at large: Recipient samples before transplant were obtained post-cytoreduction. Broader study findings: CD4 and CD8 repertoire contributions could not be separated without sorting. After transplant, recipient diversity fell while pathologically expanded clonotypes grew through day 180. At the given depth, recipient repertoires were over 95% de novo clonotypes.

The CDR3 runs 14 residues. Per the germline V gene, CDR1 is SGHRS and CDR2 is YFSETQ. V dropped 0 bases and J dropped 0 bases, with 5 bases sitting between them. Time point in this sample: recipient sample about 28 days before transplant, after cytoreduction. In regard to this clone: Its antigen is not known. Other DNA sequences in this sample translate to the same CDR3.

Produced via immunoSEQ multiplex PCR; TCRdb's table is partial and in-frame only. The sample lists about 45,000 clones, approximately 80% occurring once. The chain uses TRBV5-1 and TRBJ2-3; D gene ambiguous. Sequences were derived from peripheral blood mononuclear cells, sampled before stem cell transplant. This clonotype was sampled from a man aged 55 to 70 with myelodysplastic syndrome. Some clones in this sample may be carry-over from other donors' samples. The CDR3 DNA is TGCGCCAGCAGCTTGGGCACAAGCACAGATACGCAGTATTTT. This encodes CASSLGTSTDTQYF.